This TCR beta chain emerged from a study of stem cell transplantation in POMP-related autoinflammatory disease. Looking at the study overall: Before transplant, CD4+ T cells skewed naive and CD8+ proportions were low.

A word on this clone: Its target is unknown.

Study-wide results and caveats: Fewer unique TRB V-J gene pairings were identified in patients with PRAID. In patients with PRAID, every analyzed T-cell subset tended to show lower diversity and higher clonality.

CDR1 SGDLS and CDR2 YYNGEE come from the germline V gene. Trimming pared 3 bases from V and 9 bases from J, leaving 11 bases between. This CDR3 spans 12 amino acids. TCRdb's table, derived via immunoSEQ multiplex PCR, lists solely in-frame clones and lacks some. The sample has over a thousand clones, about 83% seen once. The source was CD4+ follicular helper T cells (Tfh) from PBMCs, collected before stem cell transplantation. This receptor was taken from a human donor with POMP-related autoinflammation and immune dysregulation (PRAID). The V gene is TRBV9, the J gene TRBJ2-3, with D perhaps TRBD2 (6 bases). The CDR3 sequence is CASSGGTDTQYF. In DNA form, the CDR3 reads TGTGCCAGCAGCGGAGGGACTGACACGCAGTATTTT.